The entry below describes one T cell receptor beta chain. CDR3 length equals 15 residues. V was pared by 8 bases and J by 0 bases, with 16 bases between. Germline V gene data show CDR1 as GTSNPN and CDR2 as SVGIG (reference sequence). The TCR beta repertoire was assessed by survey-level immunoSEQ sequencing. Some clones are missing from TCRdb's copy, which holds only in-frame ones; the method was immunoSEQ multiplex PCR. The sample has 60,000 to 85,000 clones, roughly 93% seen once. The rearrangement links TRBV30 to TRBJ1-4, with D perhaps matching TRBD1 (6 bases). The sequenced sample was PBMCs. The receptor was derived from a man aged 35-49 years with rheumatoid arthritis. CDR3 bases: TGTGCCCGAGGGGGAGGAGGAGCAACTAATGAAAAACTGTTTTTT. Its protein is CARGGGGATNEKLFF.